This T cell receptor (beta chain) was identified during a study of cytomegalovirus exposure and HLA in healthy donors. PCR primers comprised 60 Vbeta and 13 Jbeta primers. Sequencing used immunoSEQ multiplex PCR; TCRdb keeps in-frame clones, though not all of them. The data contain about 140,000 clones, about 70% of them singletons. Germline values: CDR1 SGHDT, CDR2 YYEEEE. The CDR3 spans 14 residues. The trim removed 4 bases at V and 9 bases at J, leaving 6 bases unmatched. Regarding the study as a whole: Investigators reported about 160 TCR beta chains as tied to cytomegalovirus. When analyzed later, a missense DCLRE1C variant was found to be linked to TCR beta V- and J-gene trimming.

Concerning this clone: The antigen remains undetermined.

The sequence derives from a woman in her 40s in good health and CMV-seronegative. The sequenced material came from PBMCs. This chain joins TRBV5-6 and TRBJ1-6; 8 nucleotides line up with TRBD1. CDR3: CASSKGQGFSPLHF. The CDR3 coding sequence is TGTGCCAGCAGCAAAGGACAGGGTTTTTCACCCCTCCACTTT.